The 5 T cell receptor beta chains below come from one sample, sequenced in a study of CD8+CD57+ T cells in acquired aplastic anemia. Profiles of TCR beta VDJ and CDR3 were generated from a genomic DNA template. In TCRdb, the reads were re-called with MiXCR into one record per CDR3 protein. The sample carries approximately 160,000 distinct CDR3 sequences, roughly 40% recorded once. Sample: sorted CD4+, CD8+, or CD8+CD57+ T cells (not recorded which) from PBMCs. The receptors shown here come from a human donor in good health.

J is TRBJ2-1 and V is TRBV7-3; no firm D call. Germline CDR1 is SGHTA and CDR2 is FQGTGA. The ends were cut back, 5 bases at V and 6 bases at J, with 11 bases in the middle. The CDR3 is 13 amino acids. CDR3 region: CASSLSQVNEQFF. CDR3 coding DNA: TGTGCCAGCAGCCTCTCCCAGGTCAATGAGCAGTTCTTC.

This clonotype was picked up many times. CDR3 nucleotide sequence: TGTGCCAGCAGCTCAACAGGGGGGCAAAACTACACCTTC. This encodes CASSSTGGQNYTF. V usage is TRBV5-6 and J usage is TRBJ1-2; 8 bases fit TRBD1. The CDR3 spans 13 residues. Germline CDR1 and CDR2: SGHDT and YYEEEE. The J segment lost 10 bases and the V segment lost 3 bases, leaving 8 bases of the junction unmatched.

The V call is TRBV7-6, the J call TRBJ2-2; perhaps TRBD2 as D (5 bases). Germline V lookup: CDR1 SGHVS, CDR2 FNYEAQ. This CDR3 contains 14 residues. Deletions cut 1 base from V and 6 bases from J, with 9 bases between. The CDR3 coding sequence is TGTGCCAGCAGCTTAGTAGGAGGCGCCGGGGAGCTGTTTTTT. It encodes CASSLVGGAGELFF.

The chain is built from TRBV10-3 and TRBJ2-2; 8 nucleotides agree with TRBD2. The ends lost 6 bases at V and 1 base at J; junction bases unmatched: 4. Germline V gene sequence: CDR1 ENHRY, CDR2 SYGVKD. The CDR3 is 15 amino acids. The CDR3 DNA follows: TGTGCCATCAGCGCTAGCGGGCAGAACACCGGGGAGCTGTTTTTT. Its protein product is CAISASGQNTGELFF.

V and J are TRBV25-1 and TRBJ2-7; D remains unclear. Trimming pared 3 bases from V and 5 bases from J, leaving 14 bases between. The CDR3 totals 14 residues. CDR1 MGHDK and CDR2 SYGVNS come from the germline V gene. CDR3 sequence reads: CASSDPPPNDEQYF. CDR3 coding DNA: TGTGCCAGCAGTGATCCCCCCCCAAATGACGAGCAGTACTTC.